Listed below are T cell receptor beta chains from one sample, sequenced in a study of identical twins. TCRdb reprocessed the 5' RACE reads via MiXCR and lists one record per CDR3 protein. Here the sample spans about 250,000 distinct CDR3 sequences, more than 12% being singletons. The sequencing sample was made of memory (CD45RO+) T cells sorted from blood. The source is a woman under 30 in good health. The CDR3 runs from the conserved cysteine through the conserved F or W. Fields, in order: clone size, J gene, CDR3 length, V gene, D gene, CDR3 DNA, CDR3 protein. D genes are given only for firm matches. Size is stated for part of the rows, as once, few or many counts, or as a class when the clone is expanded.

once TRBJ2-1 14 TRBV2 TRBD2 TGTGCCAGCAGTGTAGCGGGAGATTGGGGTGAGCAGTTCTTC CASSVAGDWGEQFF
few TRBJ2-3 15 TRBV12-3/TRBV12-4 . TGTGCCAGCCGACCTCCGGGACCCCCTAGCGATACGCAGTATTTT CASRPPGPPSDTQYF
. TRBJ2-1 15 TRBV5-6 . TGTGCCAGCAGCCATAGACTAGATTCCTACAATGAGCAGTTCTTC CASSHRLDSYNEQFF
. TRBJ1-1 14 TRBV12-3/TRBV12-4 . TGTGCCAGCAGTCCACAGGGTAGTCACACTGAAGCTTTCTTT CASSPQGSHTEAFF
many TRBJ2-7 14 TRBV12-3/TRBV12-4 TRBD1 TGTGCCAGCAGTATCGGGACAGACTCCTACGAGCAGTACTTC CASSIGTDSYEQYF
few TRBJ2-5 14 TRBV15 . TGTGCCACCAGCAGAGATCTACAGTCCGGGATAGCATACTTC CATSRDLQSGIAYF
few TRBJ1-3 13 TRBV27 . TGTGCCAGCAGTCCCCGTGGGGGAAACACCATATATTTT CASSPRGGNTIYF
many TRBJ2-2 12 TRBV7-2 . TGTGCCAGCAGCATTTTAAGGGGGGAGCTGTTTTTT CASSILRGELFF
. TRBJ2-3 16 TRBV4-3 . TGCGCCAGCAGCCAAGAAGGGACATACGGCACAGATACGCAGTATTTT CASSQEGTYGTDTQYF
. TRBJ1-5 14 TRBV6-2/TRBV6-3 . TGTGCCAGCAGGGGTAGTCCGGCCAATCAGCCCCAGCATTTT CASRGSPANQPQHF
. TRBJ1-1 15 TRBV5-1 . TGCGCCAGCAGCTTGCCCCGAGGGGGGACCACTGAAGCTTTCTTT CASSLPRGGTTEAFF
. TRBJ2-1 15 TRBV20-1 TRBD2 TGCAGTGCCCCCCGACTAGCGGGCATTTACAATGAGCAGTTCTTC CSAPRLAGIYNEQFF
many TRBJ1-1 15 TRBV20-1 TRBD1 TGCAGCGCATTTCGGGACAGGCGATTGAACACTGAAGCTTTCTTT CSAFRDRRLNTEAFF
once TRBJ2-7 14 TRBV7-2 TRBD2 TGTGCCAGCAGCTTAGGACTAGCGAACTACGAGCAGTACTTC CASSLGLANYEQYF
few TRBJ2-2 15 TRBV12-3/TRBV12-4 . TGTGCCAGCAGCAAGAATCGGGGAGGTACCGGGGAGCTGTTTTTT CASSKNRGGTGELFF
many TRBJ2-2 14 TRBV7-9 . TGTGCCAGCAGCTTATTAGCGAACACCGGGGAGCTGTTTTTT CASSLLANTGELFF
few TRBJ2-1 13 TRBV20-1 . TGCAGTGCTCCAACTAGTGTAGGAAATGAGCAGTTCTTC CSAPTSVGNEQFF
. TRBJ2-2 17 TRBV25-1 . TGTGCCAGCAGTGAATTTTATACAGACGCGAACACCGGGGAGCTGTTTTTT CASSEFYTDANTGELFF
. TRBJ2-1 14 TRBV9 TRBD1 TGTGCCAGCAGCACCGGACAGGGCCGCAATGAGCAGTTCTTC CASSTGQGRNEQFF
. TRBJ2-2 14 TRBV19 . TGTGCCAGTAGTAGGGGTAGCAGTACCGGGGAGCTGTTTTTT CASSRGSSTGELFF
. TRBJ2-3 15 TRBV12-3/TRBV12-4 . TGTGCCAGCAGTTTAGGCGGCAGGGCGACAGATACGCAGTATTTT CASSLGGRATDTQYF
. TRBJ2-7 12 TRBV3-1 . TGTGCCAGCCCCCGTCCCACCTACGAGCAGTACTTC CASPRPTYEQYF
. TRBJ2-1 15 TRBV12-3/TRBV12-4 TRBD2 TGTGCCAGCAGAGTGGGACTAGCGGGAACTGGCGAGCAGTTCTTC CASRVGLAGTGEQFF
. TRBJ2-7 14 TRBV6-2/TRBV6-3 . TGTGCCAGCAGTTACGGGGGGACAACCTACGAGCAGTACTTC CASSYGGTTYEQYF
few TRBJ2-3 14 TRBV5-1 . TGCGCCAGCAGCTCGTCGGACCGCACAGATACGCAGTATTTT CASSSSDRTDTQYF
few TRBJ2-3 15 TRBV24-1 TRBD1 TGTGCCACCAGTGATCCTGGACAGGGCCCAGATACGCAGTATTTT CATSDPGQGPDTQYF
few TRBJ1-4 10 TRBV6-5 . TGTGCCAGCGGATACGAAAAACTGTTTTTT CASGYEKLFF
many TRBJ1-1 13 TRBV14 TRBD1 TGTGCCAGCAGCTGGGACAGGAACACTGAAGCTTTCTTT CASSWDRNTEAFF
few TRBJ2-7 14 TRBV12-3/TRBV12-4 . TGTGCCAGCACTTTAATATCCAGGGACCACGAGCAGTACTTC CASTLISRDHEQYF
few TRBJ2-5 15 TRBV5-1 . TGCGCCAGCAGCGCCCCGAACCTAAAAGAAGGGACCCAGTACTTC CASSAPNLKEGTQYF
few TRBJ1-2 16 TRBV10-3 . TGTGCCATCAGTGAGGACCGTGCAGGGTGGGGCGATGGCTACACCTTC CAISEDRAGWGDGYTF
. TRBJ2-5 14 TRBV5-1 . TGCGCCAGCAATAGCAGGGGCATACAAGAGACCCAGTACTTC CASNSRGIQETQYF
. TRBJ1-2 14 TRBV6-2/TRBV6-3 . TGTGCCAGCACCGAAACAAACGGGGGCTATGGCTACACCTTC CASTETNGGYGYTF
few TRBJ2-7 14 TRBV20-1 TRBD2 TGCAGTGCTAGAGATTACACGGGGGGCTACGAGCAGTACTTC CSARDYTGGYEQYF
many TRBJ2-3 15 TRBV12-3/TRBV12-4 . TGTGCCAGCAGTTGGGAGGTCAGACGCACAGATACGCAGTATTTT CASSWEVRRTDTQYF
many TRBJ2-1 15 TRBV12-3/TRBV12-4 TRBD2 TGTGCCAGCATCGAGGGAGGGGCTGACTACAATGAGCAGTTCTTC CASIEGGADYNEQFF
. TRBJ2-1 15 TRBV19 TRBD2 TGTGCCAGTAGTATATATGGCGGGAGGGCCAATGAGCAGTTCTTC CASSIYGGRANEQFF
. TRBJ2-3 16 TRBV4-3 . TGCGCCAGCAGCCAAGATCGCGACATACCCACAGATACGCAGTATTTT CASSQDRDIPTDTQYF
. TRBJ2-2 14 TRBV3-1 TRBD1 TGTGCCAGCAGCCGGACAGGCACCACCGGGGAGCTGTTTTTT CASSRTGTTGELFF
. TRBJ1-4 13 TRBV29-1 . TGCAGCGCCCCGGACTACGGTAATGAAAAACTGTTTTTT CSAPDYGNEKLFF
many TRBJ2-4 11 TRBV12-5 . TGTGCTAGTGGTTTGGTAGACATTCAGTACTTC CASGLVDIQYF
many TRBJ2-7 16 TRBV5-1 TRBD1 TGCGCCAGCAGCTTCGGGGGACAGGTTAGCTCCTACGAGCAGTACTTC CASSFGGQVSSYEQYF
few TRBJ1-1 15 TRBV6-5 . TGTGCCAGCAGTTACTCGATGTCGGAGTACACTGAAGCTTTCTTT CASSYSMSEYTEAFF
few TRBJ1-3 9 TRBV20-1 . TGCAGTGCTCTACACACCATATATTTT CSALHTIYF
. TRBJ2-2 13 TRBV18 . TGTGCCAGCTCATCAAGGGGCTTCGGGGAGCTGTTTTTT CASSSRGFGELFF
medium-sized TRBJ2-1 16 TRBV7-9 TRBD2 TGTGCCAGCAGCAGCGGGACTAGCGGGGGGTACAATGAGCAGTTCTTC CASSSGTSGGYNEQFF
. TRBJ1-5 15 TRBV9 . TGTGCCAGCAGCGTTGGGGGTTATAGCAATCAGCCCCAGCATTTT CASSVGGYSNQPQHF
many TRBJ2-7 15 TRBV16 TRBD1 TGTGCCAGCAGCGCTAACAGGGGGTCGACCTACGAGCAGTACTTC CASSANRGSTYEQYF
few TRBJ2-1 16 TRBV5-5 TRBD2 TGTGCCAGCAGCCCGGGACTAGCGGGGTCCTACAATGAGCAGTTCTTC CASSPGLAGSYNEQFF
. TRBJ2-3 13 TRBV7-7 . TGTGCCAGCAGCTTAGCGGGGGAGGATACGCAGTATTTT CASSLAGEDTQYF
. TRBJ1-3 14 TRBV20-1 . TGCAGTGCTACTCGGGTTCTCTCTGGAAACACCATATATTTT CSATRVLSGNTIYF
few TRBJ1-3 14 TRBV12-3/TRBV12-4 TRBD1 TGTGCCAGCAGCGACAGGGCCTCTGGAAACACCATATATTTT CASSDRASGNTIYF
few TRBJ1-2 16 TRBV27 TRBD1 TGTGCCAGCGGAGCCAGGGGGACCTTAGCTAACTATGGCTACACCTTC CASGARGTLANYGYTF